What follows are 29 T cell receptor beta chains derived from one specimen sequenced in a study of follicular helper T cells after annual influenza vaccination. Time point specified: 2015-2016 season, 7 days after influenza vaccination. Clones were sequenced by immunoSEQ multiplex PCR, and TCRdb holds only the in-frame ones, with some missing. The sample has 8,500 to 9,000 clones; more than 75% are singletons. The sequences come from CXCR5+ CD38- circulating T follicular helper cells from blood, collected 7 days after influenza vaccination. Subset reported: circulating Tfh, non-naive CD4+CXCR5+PD-1+ (ICOS+CD38+ or ICOS-CD38-). All receptors derive from an adult who received the influenza vaccine.

The chain is built from TRBV5-6 and TRBJ2-3, with D perhaps TRBD2 (6 bases). This CDR3 region has 17 residues. Germline V gives CDR1 SGHDT, CDR2 YYEEEE. V gave up 3 bases and J gave up 1 base, with 18 bases separating them. The CDR3 nucleotides read TGTGCCAGCAGCTCCAAAAGGCGCGGGGTCGGCACAGATACGCAGTATTTT. Translation: CASSSKRRGVGTDTQYF.

This clone is a singleton in its sample. The V call is TRBV5-1, the J call TRBJ2-3; D remains ambiguous. V lost 5 bases and J 1 base, leaving 11 bases between the germline ends. The CDR3 has 14 amino acids. In germline, CDR1 is SGHRS, CDR2 YFSETQ. CDR3 residues: CASRREVGTDTQYF. CDR3 in DNA: TGCGCCAGCAGAAGGGAAGTGGGCACAGATACGCAGTATTTT.

V usage is TRBV6-5 and J usage is TRBJ1-1; possible D gene TRBD1, 6 bases. V was pared by 4 bases and J by 1 base, with 7 bases between. CDR1 is MNHEY, CDR2 SVGAGI, per germline. The CDR3 has 13 amino acids. CDR3 amino acids: CASSSQGNTEAFF. In DNA, the CDR3 is TGTGCCAGCAGTTCACAGGGGAACACTGAAGCTTTCTTT.

This clone was detected only a few times. J is TRBJ2-7 and V is TRBV11-2, with D unclear. The V gene lost 1 base and the J gene lost 0 bases, with 13 bases spanning the gap. The CDR3 runs to 16 residues. CDR1 and CDR2 from the germline V gene are SGHAT and FQNNGV. CDR3 DNA: TGTGCCAGCAGCTTAGGGGGTAGGGCCCGCTCCTACGAGCAGTACTTC. It yields the protein CASSLGGRARSYEQYF.

The rearrangement uses TRBV4-3 and TRBJ1-5; D gene uncertain. The CDR3 covers 15 residues. Germline V gene sequence: CDR1 LGHNA, CDR2 YSLEER. The V gene lost 0 bases and the J gene lost 5 bases, with 11 bases spanning the gap. Here the CDR3 DNA reads TGCGCCAGCAGCCAAGATAACAGAGCCCATCAGCCCCAGCATTTT. As protein: CASSQDNRAHQPQHF.

This clone appeared a few times. The chain is built from TRBV6-6 and TRBJ1-1; 7 nucleotides match TRBD1. The V and J ends lost 7 bases and 10 bases, in that order; junction bases with no gene match: 12. The CDR3 is made up of 13 amino acids. Germline loops: CDR1 MNHNY, CDR2 SVGAGI (reference sequence). Here the CDR3 DNA reads TGTGCCAGCAAAATAAGACAAGGGGGCTTAGCTTTCTTT. Protein product: CASKIRQGGLAFF.

This clone was picked up a small number of times. This chain's CDR3 is CASTRQPADTEAFF. CDR3 coding DNA: TGTGCCAGCACTCGACAGCCAGCGGACACTGAAGCTTTCTTT. The rearrangement joins TRBV6-4 to TRBJ1-1; weak D call: TRBD1 (5 bases). Per germline, CDR1 MRHNA and CDR2 SNTAGT. Trimming cost V 7 bases and J 3 bases, with 15 bases left between them. The CDR3 has 14 residues.

The J gene is TRBJ1-2, the V gene TRBV10-3, with D perhaps TRBD1 (6 bases). The germline CDR1 and CDR2 sequences are ENHRY and SYGVKD. This CDR3 spans 14 amino acids. V dropped 11 bases and J dropped 1 base, with 17 bases sitting between them. CDR3 nucleotide sequence: TGTGCCTTCCCAAGGGGGGATCATAACTATGGCTACACCTTC. It translates to CAFPRGDHNYGYTF.

The chain links TRBV7-7 to TRBJ1-5; D might be TRBD1 (5 bases). The germline V and J ends were trimmed by 6 bases and 0 bases, with 12 bases remaining between them. Germline V CDR1 and CDR2: SSHAT, FNYEAQ (reference sequence). The CDR3 covers 15 residues. CDR3 residues: CASSSGHVSNQPQHF. For the CDR3, the DNA is TGTGCCAGCAGTTCCGGACACGTTAGCAATCAGCCCCAGCATTTT.

V is TRBV5-4 and J is TRBJ1-2; 7 bases are shared with TRBD1. This CDR3 contains 15 residues. The germline gives CDR1 SGHNT, CDR2 YYREEE (reference sequence). V lost 0 bases and J lost 5; bases outside the gene matches: 7. CDR3 sequence: CASSLGGTAKYGYTF. For the CDR3, the DNA is TGTGCCAGCAGCTTGGGAGGGACAGCAAAATATGGCTACACCTTC.

This chain uses TRBV6-6 with TRBJ2-1; D ambiguous. V lost 5 bases, J lost 0 bases, and 5 bases lay in between. Germline V gene lookup returns CDR1 MNHNY and CDR2 SVGAGI (reference sequence). The length of the CDR3 is 13 residues. The CDR3 loop reads CASSESSYNEQFF. The CDR3 nucleotides read TGTGCCAGCAGTGAGAGCTCCTACAATGAGCAGTTCTTC.

The chain joins TRBV11-3 to TRBJ2-4; D might be TRBD1 or TRBD2, each matching 7 bases. V was cut by 5 bases and J by 3 bases, with 23 bases left in between. The CDR3 has 18 amino acids. The germline CDR1 and CDR2 sequences are SGHNT and YENEEA. The CDR3 sequence: CASSRGWSGGGVKNIQYF. CDR3 bases: TGTGCCAGCAGCCGAGGATGGTCAGGGGGGGGAGTCAAAAACATTCAGTACTTC.

The chain couples TRBV15 to TRBJ2-7; D ambiguous. V lost 0 bases and J 6 bases, leaving 12 bases between the germline ends. Germline lookup yields CDR1 LNHNV and CDR2 YYDKDF (reference sequence). This CDR3 contains 14 residues. CDR3 in DNA: TGTGCCACCAGCAGAGACAGGTATGGGCGCGAGCAGTACTTC. The encoded protein is CATSRDRYGREQYF.

The chain is built from TRBV18 and TRBJ1-3; D unclear. The CDR3 runs to 17 residues. Germline values: CDR1 KGHSH, CDR2 LQKENI. V gave up 0 bases and J gave up 0 bases, with 12 bases separating them. This CDR3 reads CASSPPSSDFSGNTIYF. For the CDR3, the DNA is TGTGCCAGCTCACCACCATCGAGTGATTTCTCTGGAAACACCATATATTTT.

J is TRBJ2-5 and V is TRBV10-3; the D is unclear. Trimming cost V 6 bases and J 7 bases, with 15 bases left between them. The CDR3 length is 13 residues. Germline lookup yields CDR1 ENHRY and CDR2 SYGVKD. Written as DNA, the CDR3 is TGTGCCATCAGCTTGGAGACCCGCGGGACCCAGTACTTC. Translated, it gives CAISLETRGTQYF.

The chain uses TRBV2 and TRBJ2-2, with 9 positions matching TRBD1. V lost 9 bases and J lost 6; bases outside the gene matches: 5. The germline V gene has CDR1 SNHLY and CDR2 FYNNEI. The CDR3 sequence is 13 residues long. The CDR3 DNA sequence: TGTGCCAGTTCACAGGGGGCCGCCGGGGAGCTGTTTTTT. Protein sequence: CASSQGAAGELFF.

The chain uses TRBV4-2 and TRBJ1-4; 8 nucleotides line up with TRBD1. The CDR3 runs to 16 residues. Germline V gives CDR1 LGHNA, CDR2 YNFKEQ. The V and J ends lost 2 bases and 7 bases, in that order; junction bases with no gene match: 9. CDR3: CASSQYKTGDGEKLFF. The CDR3 DNA is TGTGCCAGCAGCCAATACAAGACAGGGGATGGTGAAAAACTGTTTTTT.

The chain joins TRBV30 to TRBJ2-5, with D maybe TRBD2 (5 bases). The CDR3 runs to 13 residues. Germline V gene data show CDR1 as GTSNPN and CDR2 as SVGIG (reference sequence). Trimming stripped 3 bases from V and 1 base from J, with 9 bases between. The CDR3 DNA sequence: TGTGCCTGGAGCACGGGGTTCCAAGAGACCCAGTACTTC. This encodes CAWSTGFQETQYF.

The chain combines TRBV7-2 with TRBJ2-7; unclear D gene. This CDR3 region has 13 residues. CDR1 SGHTA and CDR2 FQGNSA come from the germline V gene. V was trimmed by 7 bases and J by 6 bases, leaving 16 bases between them. The CDR3 coding sequence is TGTGCCAGCACCGTGTGGGGTGACGGCGAGCAGTACTTC. Protein product: CASTVWGDGEQYF.

This chain links TRBV6-6 with TRBJ2-5, with D tentatively TRBD2 (5 bases). V gave up 5 bases and J gave up 5 bases, with 9 bases separating them. CDR1 and CDR2 (germline): MNHNY, SVGAGI (reference sequence). The CDR3 sequence is 12 residues long. The CDR3 DNA follows: TGTGCCAGCAGTGGTGGCGGGGAGACCCAGTACTTC. As protein: CASSGGGETQYF.

About this clone: The junction departs from the called germline gene at one end, perhaps through a read error. The chain combines TRBV2 with TRBJ2-5; no firm D call. The length of the CDR3 is 15 residues. In germline, CDR1 is SNHLY, CDR2 FYNNEI. CDR3 sequence (DNA): TGTGCCAGCAGGGAAGAGCTGTCGCTGCAAGAGACCCAGTACTTC. Its translation is CASREELSLQETQYF. Based on the CDR3 plus reference TRBV2 and TRBJ2-5, the full variable domain is EPEVTQTPSHQVTQMGQEVILRCVPISNHLYFYWYRQILGQKVEFLVSFYNNEISEKSEIFDDQFSVERPDGSNFTLKIRSTKLEDSAMYFCASREELSLQETQYFGPGTRLLVL.

The V gene is TRBV5-5, the J gene TRBJ2-6; no firm D call. V lost 2 bases, J lost 0 bases, and 6 bases lay in between. The germline CDR1 and CDR2 sequences are SGHKS and YYEKEE (reference sequence). This CDR3 is built from 15 residues. The CDR3 protein is CASSLVVSGANVLTF. DNA of the CDR3: TGTGCCAGCAGCTTAGTGGTCTCTGGGGCCAACGTCCTGACTTTC.

The CDR3 reads CASSSSLYNSPLHF. The CDR3 nucleotides read TGTGCCAGCAGCTCCAGCCTCTATAATTCACCCCTCCACTTT. The rearrangement links TRBV7-2 to TRBJ1-6; D gene ambiguous. CDR3 length: 14 residues. The ends were cut back, 4 bases at V and 3 bases at J, with 7 bases in the middle. Germline CDR1 SGHTA, CDR2 FQGNSA.

Points on this clone: This may be a read error: a much more frequent sequence differs by one nucleotide. In the same sample, other DNA sequences code for this CDR3. The genes are TRBV6-5 and TRBJ2-7; a weak D match, TRBD1 (6 bases). The CDR3 has 13 residues. The V and J ends lost 6 bases and 0 bases respectively, with 9 bases between them. The germline gives CDR1 MNHEY, CDR2 SVGAGI. This CDR3 is CASRHRDSYEQYF. CDR3 DNA: TGTGCCAGCAGGCACAGGGACTCCTACGAGCAGTACTTC.

V usage is TRBV6-1 and J usage is TRBJ2-3; no clear D gene. The ends were cut back, 6 bases at V and 5 bases at J, with 12 bases in the middle. In germline, CDR1 is MNHNS, CDR2 SASEGT. This CDR3 region has 13 residues. CDR3 in amino acids: CASRPTVKDTQYF. The DNA for the CDR3 is TGTGCCAGCAGACCAACGGTGAAAGATACGCAGTATTTT.

J is TRBJ2-5 and V is TRBV5-1; 7 positions agree with TRBD2. V lost 3 bases and J lost 5; bases outside the gene matches: 4. The CDR3 loop spans 13 amino acids. CDR1 is SGHRS and CDR2 is YFSETQ in the germline V gene. The chain's CDR3 is CASSSAGEETQYF. The CDR3 DNA is TGCGCCAGCAGCTCGGCGGGGGAGGAGACCCAGTACTTC.

The rearrangement uses TRBV9 and TRBJ1-1, with 8 bases matching TRBD1. Per the germline V gene, CDR1 is SGDLS and CDR2 is YYNGEE. The CDR3 contains 14 residues. Germline trimming cut 3 bases from V and 5 bases from J; bases unmatched to any gene: 6. The DNA for the CDR3 is TGTGCCAGCAGCGGCGAACAGGGGGGGACTGAAGCTTTCTTT. Translating it yields CASSGEQGGTEAFF.

This clone was seen only a few times. The gene calls are TRBV7-9 and TRBJ2-3, with D possibly TRBD2 on 6 matching bases. The CDR3 sequence is 15 residues long. Germline CDR1 reads SEHNR; CDR2 reads FQNEAQ (reference sequence). V lost 1 base to trimming and J lost 6 bases, with 14 bases between them. The CDR3: CASSLGTNAGDTQYF. DNA of the CDR3: TGTGCCAGCAGCTTAGGGACTAACGCGGGGGATACGCAGTATTTT.

This rearrangement joins TRBV5-1 to TRBJ2-1, with no clear D. The V end lost 0 bases, the J end lost 0 bases, and 10 bases lay between the germline ends. The CDR3 is 16 amino acids. Germline V gene lookup returns CDR1 SGHRS and CDR2 YFSETQ. In nucleotides, the CDR3 is TGCGCCAGCAGCTTGGTCGCAGCCAGCTCCTACAATGAGCAGTTCTTC. Protein sequence: CASSLVAASSYNEQFF.